These T cell receptor beta chains were read from a single sample in a study of blood T cells in healthy people across ages. Via MiXCR, TCRdb re-called the 5' RACE reads, giving one row per CDR3 protein. The sample carries roughly 700,000 distinct CDR3 sequences, roughly 32% recorded once. The sequencing sample was made of blood. All receptors come from a woman of 80 years or more in good health. Both conserved end residues are part of each CDR3. Fields, in order: clone size, V gene, J gene, D gene, CDR3 DNA, CDR3 protein. A D gene is named only where the DNA matches it firmly. Size values are once, few and many counts, or a class for expanded clones, and some rows have none.

>many|TRBV5-6|TRBJ2-5|TRBD2
TGTGCCAGCAGCTTAACGGGGGGGACTAGCGGGGGGAACCAAGAGACCCAGTACTTC
CASSLTGGTSGGNQETQYF
>NA|TRBV5-1|TRBJ2-5|NA
NA
CASSLVGQGNSPYF
>NA|TRBV20-1|TRBJ2-7|NA
TGCAGTGCTGAAAGGGGTTACGAGCAGTACTTC
CSAERGYEQYF
>NA|TRBV7-2|TRBJ1-4|NA
TGTGCCAGCAGCCCGAACTATTCGGGGCTGGGAGCGGCTAATGAAAAACTGTTTTTT
CASSPNYSGLGAANEKLFF
>many|TRBV5-1|TRBJ2-5|TRBD2
TGCGCCAGCAGCTTGGGACTAGCGGGGAAGGAGACCCAGTACTTC
CASSLGLAGKETQYF
>many|TRBV3-1|TRBJ2-7|NA
TGTGCCAGCAGCCAAGTATCCGGACCAGGGGACCAGTACTTC
CASSQVSGPGDQYF
>many|TRBV7-9|TRBJ2-5|NA
TGTGCCAGCAGCTTGGGGACGTACTTTGTGGAGACCCAGTACTTC
CASSLGTYFVETQYF
>NA|TRBV29-1|TRBJ2-2|TRBD1
TGTGGAACGGGACAGGCGGGCGGGGAGCTGTTTTTT
CGTGQAGGELFF
>once|TRBV7-8|TRBJ1-1|TRBD1
TGTGCCAGCAGCTCTAACGACAGGGGGCTTGGGGCTTTCTTT
CASSSNDRGLGAFF
>many|TRBV3-1|TRBJ2-5|TRBD1
TGTGCCAGCAGCTATGCCGGGACAGGGTTAGTTGTATCGGAGACCCAGTACTTC
CASSYAGTGLVVSETQYF
>NA|TRBV29-1|TRBJ2-2|NA
TGCAGCGTTGAGTCCAACCCTGGGTCCGGGGAGCTGTTTTTT
CSVESNPGSGELFF
>NA|TRBV7-2|TRBJ1-2|NA
TGTGCCAGCAGGTTCGCCGGGTCTCTATATGGCTACACCTTC
CASRFAGSLYGYTF
>few|TRBV3-1|TRBJ1-5|NA
TGTGCCAGCAGCCAAGAAGGCAGGGAGCGATATAGCGGCAATCAGCCCCAGCATTTT
CASSQEGRERYSGNQPQHF
>many|TRBV18|TRBJ2-3|NA
TGTGCCAGCAGCTTAGCTCGCGGCGCAGATACGCAGTATTTT
CASSLARGADTQYF
>many|TRBV27|TRBJ2-1|TRBD2
TGTGCCAGCAGGCCGACTAGCGGGGTGAACAATGAGCAGTTCTTC
CASRPTSGVNNEQFF
>NA|TRBV6-6|TRBJ2-3|TRBD2
TGTGCCAGCAGTTACTCGAAGGCGGGGGGGCTTACAGATACGCAGTATTTT
CASSYSKAGGLTDTQYF
>NA|TRBV12-3/TRBV12-4|TRBJ2-5|TRBD2
TGTGCCAGCAGTTTAACCGGACTAGCGACGGAGACCCAGTACTTC
CASSLTGLATETQYF
>once|TRBV6-1|TRBJ2-7|TRBD1
TGTGCCAGCAGCACCGACAGGGCGAACGAGCAGTACTTC
CASSTDRANEQYF
>NA|TRBV7-2|TRBJ2-5|NA
TGTGCCAGCAGCCCCCAGTGGGGGCTGGAGACCCAGTACTTC
CASSPQWGLETQYF
>many|TRBV20-1|TRBJ2-1|TRBD2
TGCAGTGCTAAAAAGGGCGGGGGGGCCAATGAGCAGTTCTTC
CSAKKGGGANEQFF
>many|TRBV5-1|TRBJ2-5|NA
TGCGCCAGCAGCGGGACGCAAGTCCAAGAGACCCAGTACTTC
CASSGTQVQETQYF
>NA|TRBV4-1|TRBJ1-1|NA
TGCGCCAGCAGCCAACCTGGACGATTCGCTGAAGCTTTCTTT
CASSQPGRFAEAFF
>NA|TRBV5-1|TRBJ2-7|NA
TGCGCCAGCAGCTTGGATGTTCAGGGGCGAAAGTACTTC
CASSLDVQGRKYF
>many|TRBV10-3|TRBJ2-5|TRBD1
TGTGCCATCAGTAGACACCAGGACAGGGGAGGCGAGACCCAGTACTTC
CAISRHQDRGGETQYF
>NA|TRBV5-1|TRBJ2-5|NA
TGCGCCAGCAGCGCGGGTATTCGAGAGACCCAGTACTTC
CASSAGIRETQYF
>NA|TRBV30|TRBJ2-7|TRBD2
TGTGCCTGGAGTGTCGGGACTAGCCTTAATGAGCAGTACTTC
CAWSVGTSLNEQYF
>NA|TRBV3-1|TRBJ1-6|NA
TGTGCCAGCACCTCCTCAGGGCTTTCACCCCTCCACTTT
CASTSSGLSPLHF
>NA|TRBV5-1|TRBJ2-7|TRBD1
TGCGCCAGCAGCTTGGGGGGACAGGGGGCTTTGTACGAGCAGTACTTC
CASSLGGQGALYEQYF
>many|TRBV20-1|TRBJ1-2|TRBD1
TGCAGTGCTAGAGAGTCAGGGGGCGGGGGAGGTGGCTACACCTTC
CSARESGGGGGGYTF
>NA|TRBV18|TRBJ2-5|TRBD2
TGTGCCAGCTCCCCCCTTGGCGGGGGGGCCACTGAGCAGTACTTC
CASSPLGGGATEQYF
>many|TRBV7-2|TRBJ1-2|NA
TGTGCCAGCAGCCCCCGGGCGGATTCTTATGGCTACACCTTC
CASSPRADSYGYTF
>NA|TRBV5-1|TRBJ2-7|NA
TGCGCCAGCAGCTGGGATTCGACAGAGATTTATGAGCAGTACTTC
CASSWDSTEIYEQYF
>NA|TRBV20-1|TRBJ2-5|NA
TGCAGTGCTAGAGATCTAGCAGGGTACCAAGAGACCCAGTACTTC
CSARDLAGYQETQYF
>many|TRBV20-1|TRBJ2-5|TRBD2
TGCAGTGCTAGAGGCCACCTTTTAGCGGGGGAGTACCAAGAGACCCAGTACTTC
CSARGHLLAGEYQETQYF
>many|TRBV7-3|TRBJ2-2|NA
TGTGCCAGCAGGGGGAACACCGGGGAGCTGTTTTTT
CASRGNTGELFF
>NA|TRBV6-2/TRBV6-3|TRBJ1-6|NA
TGTGCCAGCAGTTACTCGATCTCGGGAGATAAGCTCCAAAGAAATTCACCCCTCCACTTT
CASSYSISGDKLQRNSPLHF
>NA|TRBV5-6|TRBJ2-5|TRBD1
TGTGCCAACAGCCACCTACTCCGGACAGGGGCACAAGAGACCCAGTACTTC
CANSHLLRTGAQETQYF
>many|TRBV6-6|TRBJ2-7|NA
TGTGCCAGCAGGCCTCGCGAGGGAATGGTATCGATCGAGCAGTACTTC
CASRPREGMVSIEQYF
>NA|TRBV3-1|TRBJ1-1|NA
TGTGCCAGCAGCCAAGATGCTGGGGGGGGAACAACTGAAGCTTTCTTT
CASSQDAGGGTTEAFF
>NA|TRBV7-2|TRBJ2-1|NA
TGTGCCAGCAGGCCCGGGAGTCTCCTCAATGAGCAGTTCTTC
CASRPGSLLNEQFF
>many|TRBV9|TRBJ2-4|NA
TGTGCCAGCAGCGCCACCGACTCGTTCGGGAACATTCAGTACTTC
CASSATDSFGNIQYF
>few|TRBV6-2/TRBV6-3|TRBJ2-1|NA
TGTGCCAGCACTGGGGGTGGGTTAGGTGAGCAGTTCTTC
CASTGGGLGEQFF
>few|TRBV15|TRBJ1-3|NA
TGTGCCACCAGCAGAGCCGGGTACGGAGGAAACACCATATATTTT
CATSRAGYGGNTIYF
>NA|TRBV6-5|TRBJ1-1|NA
TGTGCCAGCAGTTCCAGAGGGCGGTCGGTCACTGAAGCTTTCTTT
CASSSRGRSVTEAFF
>many|TRBV20-1|TRBJ1-2|NA
TGCAGTGCTCCCGTTGGGGGGATCGGTGGCTACACCTTC
CSAPVGGIGGYTF
>many|TRBV20-1|TRBJ2-7|TRBD2
TGCAGTGCCATTAGCGGGGGCCTCTCCTACGAGCAGTACTTC
CSAISGGLSYEQYF
>many|TRBV7-9|TRBJ2-3|NA
TGTGCCAGCAGCGCCTACAGGACTAGCACAGATACGCAGTATTTT
CASSAYRTSTDTQYF
>NA|TRBV27|TRBJ2-2|NA
TGTGCCAGCAGTTTTAAGGGGGGCACCGGGGAGCGGTTTTTT
CASSFKGGTGERFF
>once|TRBV12-3/TRBV12-4|TRBJ1-1|NA
TGTGCCAGCAGCGGGGGCGCAGGAACTGAAGCTTTCTTT
CASSGGAGTEAFF
>NA|TRBV29-1|TRBJ1-6|NA
TGCGGCGTCCGACAAAGCCCCAATTCACCCCTCCACTTT
CGVRQSPNSPLHF
>many|TRBV12-3/TRBV12-4|TRBJ2-1|NA
TGTGCCAGCAGCCCGACAGAGCGCCCCTACAATGAGCAGTTCTTC
CASSPTERPYNEQFF
>few|TRBV12-3/TRBV12-4|TRBJ1-2|TRBD1
TGTGCCAGCAGTCCCACAGGGGGCCCCGCACCTAACTATGGCTACACCTTC
CASSPTGGPAPNYGYTF
>many|TRBV28|TRBJ2-3|NA
TGTGCCAGCAGTCCACAGGCCACAGATACGCAGTATTTT
CASSPQATDTQYF
>NA|TRBV20-1|TRBJ2-5|NA
TGCAGTGCTAGACCGGGACTTAAAAAAGAGACCCAGTACTTC
CSARPGLKKETQYF